This T cell receptor (beta chain) was captured by sequencing in a study of T cells in Graves' hyperthyroidism and ophthalmopathy. Authors of the study amplified TCR beta CDR3 regions from RNA transcripts. The TCR CDR3 was amplified in a first-round RT-PCR using the HTBI primer set. TCRdb ran MiXCR on the multiplex PCR reads and lists one entry per CDR3 protein. The sample lists nearly 750,000 distinct CDR3 sequences, around 40% occurring once. Patients with uncontrolled infections, other autoimmune diseases, pregnancy or lactation were excluded. Diagnoses were established using clinical symptoms, serum thyroxine and TRAb, thyroid ultrasound and orbital computed tomography. This clonotype was obtained from a woman aged 40-49 years with Graves' hyperthyroidism. Material: blood.

CDR3 sequence reads: CASSESYGTDTQYF. The CDR3 coding sequence is TGTGCCAGCAGTGAATCGTATGGCACAGATACGCAGTATTTT. The rearrangement links TRBV25-1 to TRBJ2-3; D unclear. Germline CDR1 and CDR2: MGHDK and SYGVNS. V lost 1 base and J 1 base, leaving 6 bases between the germline ends. The CDR3 loop spans 14 amino acids.